A selection of T cell receptor beta chains follows, all from one sample in a study of spatial heterogeneity in lung cancer. TCRdb reprocessed the 5' RACE reads via MiXCR and lists one record per CDR3 protein. The repertoire has approximately 30,000 distinct CDR3 sequences, more than 9% of them found once; the top ten carry approximately 30%. Specimen: PBMCs, collected at follow-up. Source of these receptors: a female donor with early-stage non-small cell lung cancer. The CDR3 runs from the conserved cysteine through the conserved F or W. A D gene is named only where the DNA matches it firmly. Clone size is not always given. Where it is, it says once, few, many or a class for expanded clones.

clone_size d_call j_call v_call cdr3_aa cdr3_nt
many TRBD1 TRBJ2-7 TRBV6-5 CASNTGGEQYF TGTGCCAGCAACACAGGGGGCGAGCAGTACTTC
few - TRBJ2-3 TRBV9 CASSGPQGVGTQYF TGTGCCAGCAGCGGCCCCCAGGGAGTAGGCACGCAGTATTTT
- TRBD1 TRBJ2-7 TRBV5-8 CASSLWGQGSTSYEQYF TGTGCCAGCAGCTTGTGGGGACAGGGGTCAACCTCCTACGAGCAGTACTTC
many - TRBJ2-1 TRBV18 CASSPPPGGNEQFF TGTGCCAGCTCACCCCCCCCGGGCGGCAATGAGCAGTTCTTC
- - TRBJ2-1 TRBV29-1 CSVDGGARDEQFF TGCAGCGTTGATGGGGGGGCTAGGGATGAGCAGTTCTTC
many - TRBJ2-5 TRBV19 CASRVQETQYF TGTGCCAGTAGAGTCCAAGAGACCCAGTACTTC
few TRBD2 TRBJ2-2 TRBV20-1 CSAPGTSGGADTGELFF TGCAGTGCCCCCGGGACTAGCGGGGGGGCAGACACCGGGGAGCTGTTTTTT
- TRBD1 TRBJ2-1 TRBV7-2 CASSSTGTGRYNEQFF TGTGCCAGCAGCTCCACCGGGACAGGGAGATACAATGAGCAGTTCTTC
few TRBD2 TRBJ2-1 TRBV20-1 CSASAGGLYEQFF TGCAGTGCTAGCGCGGGGGGGCTCTATGAGCAGTTCTTC
many TRBD1 TRBJ1-2 TRBV4-1 CASSQEGTGLLGGYTF TGCGCCAGCAGCCAAGAGGGGACAGGGTTACTTGGTGGCTACACCTTC
few TRBD1 TRBJ2-1 TRBV2 CASMGQGGEQFF TGTGCCAGCATGGGACAGGGAGGTGAGCAGTTCTTC
many TRBD2 TRBJ2-5 TRBV24-1 CATSDPRLAGDQETQYF TGTGCCACCAGTGATCCAAGACTAGCGGGGGACCAAGAGACCCAGTACTTC
many - TRBJ1-6 TRBV28 CASIFRGTYNSPLHF TGTGCCAGCATATTCCGGGGAACCTATAATTCACCCCTCCACTTT
many - TRBJ2-7 TRBV29-1 CSVEEGGRVGQYF TGCAGCGTTGAAGAAGGAGGCAGGGTAGGGCAGTACTTC
- - TRBJ2-2 TRBV29-1 CSVGTANTGELFF TGCAGCGTTGGCACAGCGAACACCGGGGAGCTGTTTTTT
many - TRBJ2-7 TRBV7-6 CASSLGKEGSYEQYF TGTGCCAGCAGCTTAGGGAAGGAGGGGTCCTACGAGCAGTACTTC
few - TRBJ2-5 TRBV5-6 CASSSAAAETQYF TGTGCCAGCAGCTCGGCCGCCGCGGAGACCCAGTACTTC
- - TRBJ2-2 TRBV19 CASSMGGRELFF TGTGCCAGTAGTATGGGTGGCCGGGAGCTGTTTTTT
few - TRBJ2-3 TRBV20-1 CSADFIKDPDTQYF TGCAGTGCCGATTTTATAAAAGACCCAGATACGCAGTATTTT
few - TRBJ1-2 TRBV29-1 CSVEGQAGPTF TGCAGCGTTGAGGGGCAGGCCGGACCCACCTTC
few TRBD1 TRBJ2-7 TRBV7-2 CASSGTGAYEQYF TGTGCCAGCAGCGGGACAGGGGCCTACGAGCAGTACTTC
few - TRBJ1-1 TRBV9 CASSEGDQFMNTEAFF TGTGCCAGCAGCGAGGGGGACCAGTTTATGAACACTGAAGCTTTCTTT
- - TRBJ1-1 TRBV7-9 CASSLVTTEAFF TGTGCCAGCAGCTTAGTGACCACTGAAGCTTTCTTT
many TRBD1 TRBJ1-6 TRBV13 CASSFAGGASWSPLHF TGTGCCAGCAGCTTCGCAGGGGGCGCGAGCTGGTCACCCCTCCACTTT
- TRBD2 TRBJ2-7 TRBV7-9 CASSLVSSGENEQYF TGTGCCAGCAGCTTAGTTTCTAGCGGGGAGAACGAGCAGTACTTC
- - TRBJ2-1 TRBV7-2 CASSLGRNYNEQFF TGTGCCAGCAGCTTAGGTCGGAACTACAATGAGCAGTTCTTC
many - TRBJ2-1 TRBV5-4 CASSLEARHNEQFF TGTGCCAGCAGCTTGGAGGCACGCCACAATGAGCAGTTCTTC
- TRBD1 TRBJ1-2 TRBV5-1 CASSPGQGATGYTF TGCGCCAGCAGCCCTGGACAGGGGGCGACTGGCTACACCTTC
many TRBD1 TRBJ1-5 TRBV19 CASSNTGGGQPQHF TGTGCCAGTAGCAATACAGGGGGCGGTCAGCCCCAGCATTTT
many - TRBJ1-2 TRBV6-5 CASSPGVEANYGYTF TGTGCCAGCAGCCCGGGGGTTGAAGCTAACTATGGCTACACCTTC
many TRBD1 TRBJ2-6 TRBV5-1 CASSYYRGSGANVLTF TGCGCCAGCAGCTATTACAGGGGCTCTGGGGCCAACGTCCTGACTTTC
- - TRBJ2-7 TRBV2 CASSPPGAQVGQYF TGTGCCAGCAGTCCCCCCGGGGCGCAGGTCGGGCAGTACTTC
many TRBD2 TRBJ2-7 TRBV4-3 CASSQDERLADEQYF TGCGCCAGCAGCCAAGACGAACGTCTAGCGGACGAGCAGTACTTC
many - TRBJ2-6 TRBV19 CASSIGANVLTF TGTGCCAGTAGTATTGGGGCCAACGTCCTGACTTTC
many - TRBJ1-2 TRBV21-1 CASSAIQVNYGYTF TGTGCCAGCAGCGCTATTCAGGTTAACTATGGCTACACCTTC
- TRBD1 TRBJ2-3 TRBV29-1 CSVWPLGTGGDTQYF TGCAGCGTTTGGCCCCTCGGGACAGGGGGAGATACGCAGTATTTT
many - TRBJ1-2 TRBV4-3 CASSQDLRGEAGYTF TGCGCCAGCAGCCAAGATCTGAGGGGGGAGGCTGGCTACACCTTC
many - TRBJ1-6 TRBV7-3 CASSLKGRTENNSPLHF TGTGCCAGCAGCTTAAAGGGCCGGACAGAGAATAATTCACCCCTCCACTTT
- - TRBJ2-7 TRBV5-1 CASSLKDSRPYEQYF TGCGCCAGCAGCTTGAAAGACTCCAGACCCTACGAGCAGTACTTC
many TRBD1 TRBJ2-5 TRBV14 CASSQVGAGTGGRETQYF TGTGCCAGCAGCCAAGTTGGAGCCGGGACAGGGGGGCGAGAGACCCAGTACTTC
- - TRBJ2-3 TRBV18 CASSTESVDTQYF TGTGCCAGCTCAACAGAGTCAGTAGATACGCAGTATTTT